Sequencing of this T cell receptor beta chain was carried out in a study of T-cell memory formation after mild COVID-19. Whole-study findings and limits: Pre-infection memory held some responding clones, suggesting pre-existing cross-reactive T cells responded.

The CDR3 loop spans 13 amino acids. J lost 5 bases, V lost 7 bases, and 7 bases had no gene match. CDR1 is DFQATT, CDR2 SNEGSKA, per germline (reference sequence). This clonotype was observed a handful of times. The antigen is undetermined. Using constant-segment primers, 5'RACE produced TCR alpha and TCR beta cDNA libraries carrying sample barcodes and UMIs. TCRdb called the 5' RACE reads again in MiXCR, with one record for every CDR3 protein. Here the sample spans approximately 300,000 distinct CDR3 sequences, around 8% being singletons. The clonotype was recovered from a man aged 18 to 29 who had mild COVID-19 (a few samples of this study predate the infection). Cell type and time point are not known. The sample consisted of PBMCs or a T cell subset sorted from them (not recorded which). This sequence joins TRBV20-1 and TRBJ1-4; 7 positions match TRBD1. Written as DNA, the CDR3 is TGCAGTGGAAGGGACAGTCTGAATGAAAAACTGTTTTTT. Its translation is CSGRDSLNEKLFF.